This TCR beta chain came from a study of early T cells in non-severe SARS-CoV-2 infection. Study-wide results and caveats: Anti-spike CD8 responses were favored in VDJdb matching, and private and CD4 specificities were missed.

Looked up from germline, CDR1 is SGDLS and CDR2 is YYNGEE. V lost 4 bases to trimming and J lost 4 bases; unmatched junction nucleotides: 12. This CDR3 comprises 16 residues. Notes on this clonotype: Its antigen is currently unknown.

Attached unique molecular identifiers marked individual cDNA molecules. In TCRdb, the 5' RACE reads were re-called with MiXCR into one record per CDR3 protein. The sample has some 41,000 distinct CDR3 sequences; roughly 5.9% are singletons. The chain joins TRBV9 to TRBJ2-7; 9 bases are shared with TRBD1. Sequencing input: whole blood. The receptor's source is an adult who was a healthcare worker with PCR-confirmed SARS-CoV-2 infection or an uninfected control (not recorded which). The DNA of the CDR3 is TGTGCCAGCAGCCCCAGCAGTGGGACAGGGAGATACGAGCAGTACTTC. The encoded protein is CASSPSSGTGRYEQYF.